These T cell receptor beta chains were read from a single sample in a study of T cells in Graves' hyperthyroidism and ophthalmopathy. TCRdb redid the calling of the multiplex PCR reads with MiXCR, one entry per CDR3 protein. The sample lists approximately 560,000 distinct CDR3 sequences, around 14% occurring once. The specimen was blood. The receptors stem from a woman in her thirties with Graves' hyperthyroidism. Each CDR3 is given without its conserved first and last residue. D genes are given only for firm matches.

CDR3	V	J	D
SAPAGVSYNEQF	TRBV20-1	TRBJ2-1	TRBD2
SARGGLADNEQF	TRBV20-1	TRBJ2-1	TRBD2
SARPRTSGRREQF	TRBV20-1	TRBJ2-1	TRBD2
ASRAGRTAGELF	TRBV2	TRBJ2-2	NA
SARTGLNEKLF	TRBV20-1	TRBJ1-4	TRBD1
ASSKGGGDEQY	TRBV7-9	TRBJ2-7	TRBD2
SAGSVDEQF	TRBV20-1	TRBJ2-1	NA
ASSQEWARDSPLH	TRBV3-1	TRBJ1-6	NA
ASSPRIGLEYNEQF	TRBV18	TRBJ2-1	TRBD2
SARAKTGTGPTGELF	TRBV20-1	TRBJ2-2	TRBD1
ASSGTGYVSYT	TRBV9	TRBJ1-2	TRBD1
ASSQDWGLAGSLSYNEQF	TRBV14	TRBJ2-1	TRBD2
ASSQEGTSGTNNEQF	TRBV4-3	TRBJ2-1	TRBD2
ASSRGSTDTEAF	TRBV6-1	TRBJ1-1	NA
ASSQGGGGWNTEAF	TRBV3-1	TRBJ1-1	NA
ASSLSGRGPYNEQF	TRBV7-9	TRBJ2-1	TRBD2
SARGQGAYEQY	TRBV20-1	TRBJ2-7	TRBD1
AWSAGTSFYEQY	TRBV30	TRBJ2-7	NA
ASSLEIQRTWGYNEQF	TRBV7-8	TRBJ2-1	NA
AVAGPARNNYEQY	TRBV5-1	TRBJ2-7	NA
ASSLTSGIIQY	TRBV28	TRBJ2-4	TRBD2
ASSHSRWDSGNTIY	TRBV11-2	TRBJ1-3	NA
ASSLGGWDEQF	TRBV12-3/TRBV12-4	TRBJ2-1	TRBD2
ASTRDRVGQPQH	TRBV12-3/TRBV12-4	TRBJ1-5	TRBD1
ASSQVAGVGYNEQF	TRBV4-1	TRBJ2-1	TRBD2
ASSGRTSERDSDTQY	TRBV2	TRBJ2-3	TRBD2
ASSFRGSRISDEQY	TRBV5-6	TRBJ2-7	NA
ASSEEAGEGTDTRY	TRBV6-4	TRBJ2-3	NA
SAARTSGSLTDTQY	TRBV20-1	TRBJ2-3	TRBD2
SAQLAGEYNEQF	TRBV20-1	TRBJ2-1	TRBD2
ASSPRAGSYEQY	TRBV19	TRBJ2-7	NA
ASSLGLAGSEQF	TRBV13	TRBJ2-1	TRBD2
ASSYSKDSNSNQPQH	TRBV6-5	TRBJ1-5	NA
ASSLHLTGGNEKLF	TRBV28	TRBJ1-4	TRBD1
ASSTRLAGGRYTGELF	TRBV19	TRBJ2-2	TRBD2
ASSYGERNYGYT	TRBV6-5	TRBJ1-2	NA
ASSWGLAGGYEQY	TRBV11-2	TRBJ2-7	TRBD2
ASSLDPSPPHNEQF	TRBV11-3	TRBJ2-1	NA
ASSFHHYEQY	TRBV11-2	TRBJ2-7	NA
ASRGTGAWNEQF	TRBV2	TRBJ2-1	TRBD1
SVAPGRGRNTQY	TRBV29-1	TRBJ2-3	TRBD2